Listed below are T cell receptor beta chains from one sample, sequenced in a study of OX40 agonist ivuxolimab in advanced cancers. This table comes from immunoSEQ multiplex PCR, and its TCRdb copy is limited to in-frame clones, with some not included. The sample includes tens of thousands of clones, about nine tenths seen only once; the top ten take approximately 0.3%. This specimen was CD4+ or CD8+ T cells sorted from blood, taken in a trial of the OX40 agonist ivuxolimab. These receptors were collected from an adult with an advanced solid tumor such as melanoma, head and neck, liver or kidney cancer. The CDR3 runs from the conserved cysteine through the conserved F or W. Each record gives: D gene, J gene, clone size, V gene, CDR3 protein, CDR3 DNA. The D gene is left open where the match is weak. The size entry is marked missing in some rows and otherwise reads once, few, many or a size class.

.	TRBJ2-5	.	TRBV18	CASSPRPGSGETQYF	TGTGCCAGCTCACCACGGCCCGGGAGTGGAGAGACCCAGTACTTC
.	TRBJ2-6	.	TRBV4-3	CASSHLPGSGANVLTF	TGCGCCAGCAGCCACCTTCCTGGCTCTGGGGCCAACGTCCTGACTTTC
.	TRBJ2-5	.	TRBV6-5	CASGDPSRETQYF	TGTGCCAGCGGGGACCCCTCAAGGGAGACCCAGTACTTC
TRBD2	TRBJ2-7	.	TRBV7-2	CASSLDTGGYEQYF	TGTGCCAGCAGCTTAGATACGGGAGGCTACGAGCAGTACTTC
.	TRBJ2-3	.	TRBV7-6	CASSPGPSLSPDTQYF	TGTGCCAGCAGCCCAGGCCCTAGCCTCAGCCCAGATACGCAGTATTTT
TRBD2	TRBJ2-1	.	TRBV9	CASSGGGLAGGPDEQFF	TGTGCCAGCAGCGGGGGAGGTCTAGCGGGAGGGCCGGATGAGCAGTTCTTC
.	TRBJ2-5	once	TRBV13	CASSLSETQYF	TGTGCCAGCAGCTTATCCGAGACCCAGTACTTC
TRBD2	TRBJ2-5	.	TRBV11-1	CASSFGLAGFQETQYF	TGTGCCAGCAGTTTTGGACTAGCGGGGTTCCAAGAGACCCAGTACTTC
.	TRBJ2-7	.	TRBV14	CASSQVTYEQYF	TGTGCCAGCAGCCAAGTCACGTACGAGCAGTACTTC
TRBD2	TRBJ2-3	.	TRBV29-1	CSVSAGSTDTQYF	TGCAGCGTATCAGCGGGAAGCACAGATACGCAGTATTTT
.	TRBJ2-1	.	TRBV5-1	CASSSTGSSYNEQFF	TGCGCCAGCAGCTCCACCGGGAGCTCCTACAATGAGCAGTTCTTC
.	TRBJ1-1	.	TRBV2	CASSIGEGNTEAFF	TGTGCCAGCAGTATAGGGGAAGGAAACACTGAAGCTTTCTTT
.	TRBJ1-1	.	TRBV7-2	CASSLKEGVEAFF	TGTGCCAGCAGCTTGAAGGAGGGGGTTGAAGCTTTCTTT
.	TRBJ2-5	once	TRBV5-1	CASSTQRPQETQYF	TGCGCCAGCAGCACTCAAAGACCCCAAGAGACCCAGTACTTC
TRBD1	TRBJ2-1	.	TRBV4-2	CASSQEANRGLIEQFF	TGTGCCAGCAGCCAAGAAGCAAACAGGGGATTGATTGAGCAGTTCTTC
TRBD1	TRBJ1-5	once	TRBV6-1	CASRGQGSNQPQHF	TGTGCCAGCAGGGGACAGGGGAGCAATCAGCCCCAGCATTTT
TRBD2	TRBJ2-7	once	TRBV11-2	CASSLTSGSLASYEQYF	TGTGCCAGCAGCTTAACTAGCGGGAGTTTAGCCTCCTACGAGCAGTACTTC
.	TRBJ2-7	.	TRBV27	CASSLMASPGRGLYEQYF	TGTGCCAGCAGTTTGATGGCGTCACCGGGACGGGGACTCTACGAGCAGTACTTC
TRBD1	TRBJ2-6	.	TRBV5-1	CASSLSSPGQGSGANVLTF	TGCGCCAGCAGCTTATCTTCGCCGGGACAGGGATCTGGGGCCAACGTCCTGACTTTC
.	TRBJ1-4	.	TRBV28	CASSSLGATNEKLFF	TGTGCCAGCAGTTCCCTCGGCGCAACTAATGAAAAACTGTTTTTT
TRBD2	TRBJ2-3	.	TRBV28	CASSPRVLAGDTQYF	TGTGCCAGCAGCCCGCGGGTGCTAGCGGGAGATACGCAGTATTTT
.	TRBJ2-1	.	TRBV11-2	CASSLRRTPLYNEQFF	TGTGCCAGCAGCCTCCGCCGGACTCCACTTTACAATGAGCAGTTCTTC
.	TRBJ2-3	.	TRBV7-9	CASSSNSRGYTDTQYF	TGTGCCAGCAGCTCCAACAGCCGCGGTTACACAGATACGCAGTATTTT
TRBD1	TRBJ2-7	.	TRBV7-2	CASSLGDRGKQYF	TGTGCCAGCAGCTTAGGAGACAGGGGAAAGCAGTACTTC
TRBD2	TRBJ2-7	.	TRBV5-4	CASSFQAGGGEQYF	TGTGCCAGCAGCTTCCAGGCGGGAGGGGGCGAGCAGTACTTC
TRBD2	TRBJ2-5	.	TRBV28	CASRLGTSGIEQYF	TGTGCCAGCAGACTAGGGACTAGCGGGATAGAGCAGTACTTC
.	TRBJ2-7	.	TRBV25-1	CASSEGYEQYF	TGTGCCAGCAGTGAAGGGTACGAGCAGTACTTC
TRBD2	TRBJ2-7	.	TRBV28	CASRLAGSYEQYF	TGTGCCAGCAGGCTAGCGGGATCCTACGAGCAGTACTTC
TRBD2	TRBJ2-2	.	TRBV5-4	CASTLSGSYTGELFF	TGTGCCAGCACACTTAGCGGGAGTTACACCGGGGAGCTGTTTTTT
.	TRBJ2-3	.	TRBV9	CASSQQPGLSTDTQYF	TGTGCCAGCAGCCAACAACCGGGACTTAGCACAGATACGCAGTATTTT
.	TRBJ1-2	.	TRBV6-5	CASRQPGPPGGYTF	TGTGCCAGCAGACAACCGGGACCTCCGGGAGGCTACACCTTC
.	TRBJ2-2	.	TRBV11-2	CASSRSGNTGELFF	TGTGCCAGCAGCCGGAGCGGGAACACCGGGGAGCTGTTTTTT